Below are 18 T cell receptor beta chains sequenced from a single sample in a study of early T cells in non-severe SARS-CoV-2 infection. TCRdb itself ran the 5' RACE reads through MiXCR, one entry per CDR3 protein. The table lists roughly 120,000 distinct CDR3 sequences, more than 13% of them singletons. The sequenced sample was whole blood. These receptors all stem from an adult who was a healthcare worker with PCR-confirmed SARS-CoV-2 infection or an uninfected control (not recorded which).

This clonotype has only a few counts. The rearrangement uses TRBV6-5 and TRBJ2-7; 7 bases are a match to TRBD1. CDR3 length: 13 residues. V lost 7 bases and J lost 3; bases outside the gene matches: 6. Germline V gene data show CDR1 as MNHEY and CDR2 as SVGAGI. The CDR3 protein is CASTPGTDYEQYF. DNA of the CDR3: TGTGCCAGCACCCCCGGGACAGACTACGAGCAGTACTTC.

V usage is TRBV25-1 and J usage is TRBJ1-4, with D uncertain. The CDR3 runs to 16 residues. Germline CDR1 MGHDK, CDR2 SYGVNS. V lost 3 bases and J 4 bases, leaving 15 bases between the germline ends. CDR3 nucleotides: TGTGCCAGCAGTGATGATGCAGGCCTGGATAATGAAAAACTGTTTTTT. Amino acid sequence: CASSDDAGLDNEKLFF. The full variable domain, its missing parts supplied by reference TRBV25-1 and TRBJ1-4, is EADIYQTPRYLVIGTGKKITLECSQTMGHDKMYWYQQDPGMELHLIHYSYGVNSTEKGDLSSESTVSRIRTEHFPLTLESARPSHTSQYLCASSDDAGLDNEKLFFGSGTQLSVL.

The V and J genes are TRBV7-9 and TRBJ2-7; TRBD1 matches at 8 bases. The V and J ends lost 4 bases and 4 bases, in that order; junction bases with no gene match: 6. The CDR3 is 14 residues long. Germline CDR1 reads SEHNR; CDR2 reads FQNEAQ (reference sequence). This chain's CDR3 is CASSSDRARYEQYF. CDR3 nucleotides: TGTGCCAGCAGCTCGGACAGGGCCCGTTACGAGCAGTACTTC.

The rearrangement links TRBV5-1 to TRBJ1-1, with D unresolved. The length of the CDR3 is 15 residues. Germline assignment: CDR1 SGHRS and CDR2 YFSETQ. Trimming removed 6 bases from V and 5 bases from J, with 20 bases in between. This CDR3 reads CASTLMPPGGTEAFF. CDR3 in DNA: TGCGCCAGCACTTTGATGCCGCCGGGAGGGACTGAAGCTTTCTTT. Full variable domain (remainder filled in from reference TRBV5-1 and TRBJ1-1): KAGVTQTPRYLIKTRGQQVTLSCSPISGHRSVSWYQQTPGQGLQFLFEYFSETQRNKGNFPGRFSGRQFSNSRSEMNVSTLELGDSALYLCASTLMPPGGTEAFFGQGTRLTVV.

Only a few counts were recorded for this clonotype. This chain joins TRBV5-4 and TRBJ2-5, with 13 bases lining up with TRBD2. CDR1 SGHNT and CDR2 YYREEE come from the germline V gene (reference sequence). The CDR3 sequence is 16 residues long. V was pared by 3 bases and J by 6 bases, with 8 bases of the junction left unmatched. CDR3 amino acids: CASSSGTSGVRKTQYF. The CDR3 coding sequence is TGTGCCAGCAGCTCCGGGACTAGCGGGGTGAGAAAGACCCAGTACTTC. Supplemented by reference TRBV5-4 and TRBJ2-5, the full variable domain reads ETGVTQSPTHLIKTRGQQVTLRCSSQSGHNTVSWYQQALGQGPQFIFQYYREEENGRGNFPPRFSGLQFPNYSSELNVNALELDDSALYLCASSSGTSGVRKTQYFGPGTRLLVL.

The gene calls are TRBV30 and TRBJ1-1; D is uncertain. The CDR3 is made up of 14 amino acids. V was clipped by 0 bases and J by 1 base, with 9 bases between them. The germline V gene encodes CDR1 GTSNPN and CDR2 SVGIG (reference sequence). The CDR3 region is CAWSVGLRNTEAFF. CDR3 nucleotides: TGTGCCTGGAGTGTAGGCCTGAGGAACACTGAAGCTTTCTTT.

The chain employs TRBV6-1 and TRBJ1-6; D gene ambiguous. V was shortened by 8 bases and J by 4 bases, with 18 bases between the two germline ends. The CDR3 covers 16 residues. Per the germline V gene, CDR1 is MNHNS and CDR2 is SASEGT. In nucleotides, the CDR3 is TGTGCCAGCGACGAGCACTCGGGGAATTATAATTCACCCCTCCACTTT. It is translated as CASDEHSGNYNSPLHF.

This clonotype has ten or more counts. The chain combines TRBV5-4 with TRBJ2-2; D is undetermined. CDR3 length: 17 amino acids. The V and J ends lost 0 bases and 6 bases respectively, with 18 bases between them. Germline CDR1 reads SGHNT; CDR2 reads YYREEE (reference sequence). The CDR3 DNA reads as TGTGCCAGCAGCTTGGACTCCCTGGGCGCAACACCCGGGGAGCTGTTTTTT. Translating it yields CASSLDSLGATPGELFF.

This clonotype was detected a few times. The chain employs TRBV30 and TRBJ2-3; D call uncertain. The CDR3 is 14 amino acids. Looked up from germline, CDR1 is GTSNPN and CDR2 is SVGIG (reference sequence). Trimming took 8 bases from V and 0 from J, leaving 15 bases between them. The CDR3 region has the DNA TGTGCCGCCCCGCGGTCGGGTAGCACAGATACGCAGTATTTT. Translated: CAAPRSGSTDTQYF.

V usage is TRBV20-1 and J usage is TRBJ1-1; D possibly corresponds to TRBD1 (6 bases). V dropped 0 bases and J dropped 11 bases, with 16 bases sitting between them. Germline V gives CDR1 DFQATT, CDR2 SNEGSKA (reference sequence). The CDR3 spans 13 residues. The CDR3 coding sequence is TGCAGTGCTAGAGATTCCAGGGGTGGAAAGGCTTTCTTT. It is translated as CSARDSRGGKAFF.

CDR3 region: CASSLRSNQPQHF. CDR3 nucleotides: TGTGCCAGCAGCTTACGAAGCAATCAGCCCCAGCATTTT. The gene calls are TRBV7-9 and TRBJ1-5; D unclear. The V gene's germline CDR1 is SEHNR and CDR2 FQNEAQ (reference sequence). The CDR3 is made up of 13 amino acids. The V end lost 2 bases, the J end lost 1 base, and 3 bases lay between the germline ends. The whole variable domain, remainder taken from reference TRBV7-9 and TRBJ1-5, is DTGVSQNPRHKITKRGQNVTFRCDPISEHNRLYWYRQTLGQGPEFLTYFQNEAQLEKSRLLSDRFSAERPKGSFSTLEIQRTEQGDSAMYLCASSLRSNQPQHFGDGTRLSIL.

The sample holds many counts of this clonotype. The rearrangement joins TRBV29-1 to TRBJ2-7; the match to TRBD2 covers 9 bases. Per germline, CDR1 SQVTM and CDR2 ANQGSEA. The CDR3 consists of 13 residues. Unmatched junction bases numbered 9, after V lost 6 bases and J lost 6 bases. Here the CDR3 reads CSVSRLADAEQYF. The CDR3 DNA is TGCAGCGTCTCCCGACTAGCGGACGCCGAGCAGTACTTC.

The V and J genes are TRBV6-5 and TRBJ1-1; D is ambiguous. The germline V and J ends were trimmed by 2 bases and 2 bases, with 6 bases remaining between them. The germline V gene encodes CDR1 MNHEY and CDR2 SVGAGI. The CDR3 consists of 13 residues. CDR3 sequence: CASSYGFNTEAFF. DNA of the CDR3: TGTGCCAGCAGTTACGGGTTCAACACTGAAGCTTTCTTT.

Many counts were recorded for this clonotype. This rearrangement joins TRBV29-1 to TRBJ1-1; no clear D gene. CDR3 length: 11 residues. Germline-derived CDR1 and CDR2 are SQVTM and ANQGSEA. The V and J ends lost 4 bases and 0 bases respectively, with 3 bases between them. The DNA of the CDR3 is TGCAGCGTTGTGATGAACACTGAAGCTTTCTTT. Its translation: CSVVMNTEAFF. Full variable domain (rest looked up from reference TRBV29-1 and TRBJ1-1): SAVISQKPSRDICQRGTSLTIQCQVDSQVTMMFWYRQQPGQSLTLIATANQGSEATYESGFVIDKFPISRPNLTFSTLTVSNMSPEDSSIYLCSVVMNTEAFFGQGTRLTVV.

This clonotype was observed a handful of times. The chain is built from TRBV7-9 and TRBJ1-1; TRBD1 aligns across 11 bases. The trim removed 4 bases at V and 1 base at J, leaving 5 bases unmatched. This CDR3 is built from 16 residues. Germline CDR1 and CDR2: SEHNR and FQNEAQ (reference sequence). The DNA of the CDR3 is TGTGCCAGCAGCTCAGGACAGGGGGCCCCGAACACTGAAGCTTTCTTT. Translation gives CASSSGQGAPNTEAFF.

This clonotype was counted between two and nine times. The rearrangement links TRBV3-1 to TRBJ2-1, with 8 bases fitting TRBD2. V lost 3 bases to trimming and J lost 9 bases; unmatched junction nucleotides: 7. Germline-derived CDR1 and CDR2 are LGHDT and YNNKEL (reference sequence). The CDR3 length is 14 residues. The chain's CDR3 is CASSHSSGPGEQFF. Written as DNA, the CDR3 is TGTGCCAGCAGCCACTCTAGCGGGCCCGGTGAGCAGTTCTTC.

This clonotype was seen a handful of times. The CDR3, as DNA: TGTGCCAGCAGCCACCTGTCGCCAGCGGGGGATGGAGAGACCCAGTACTTC. This gives the protein CASSHLSPAGDGETQYF. V gene TRBV3-1 combines with J gene TRBJ2-5; 8 nucleotides line up with TRBD2. Germline V gene lookup returns CDR1 LGHDT and CDR2 YNNKEL (reference sequence). The junction had 13 bases not matched to a gene; V was cut back by 3 bases and J by 4 bases. CDR3 length: 17 amino acids.

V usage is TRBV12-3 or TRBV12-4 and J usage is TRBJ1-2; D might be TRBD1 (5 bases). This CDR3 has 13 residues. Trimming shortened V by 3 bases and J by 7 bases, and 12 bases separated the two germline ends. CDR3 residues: CASSFRGNAGYTF. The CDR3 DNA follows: TGTGCCAGCAGTTTCCGGGGGAACGCTGGCTACACCTTC.